This TCR beta chain originates from a study of regulatory T cells in long-lasting Graves disease. About the research overall: Persistent cases took antithyroid drugs over 5 years and stayed TSH receptor antibody positive. Findings and limits, study-wide: Those with persistent disease had in common more public clonotypes (around 2,700) than new patients (approximately 920).

Time point denoted: persistent/refractory GD, antithyroid drugs over 5 years with positive TRAb. From RNA extracted from PBMCs, the TCR library was made. Guidelines of the American Thyroid Association were used to diagnose Graves' disease. Combining iRepertoire HTBI primers with Arm-PCR of CDR3 regions, the authors built TCR beta libraries. TCRdb reprocessed the multiplex PCR reads with MiXCR, giving one entry per CDR3 protein. Of 420,000 or so distinct CDR3 sequences in the sample, about a quarter were seen once. This clonotype showed up many times. The antigen is unknown. The receptor was isolated from a female donor with Graves disease. The sequencing used peripheral blood mononuclear cells (PBMCs), collected when the disease was refractory, from a patient treated with antithyroid drugs.

CDR3 nucleotide sequence: TGTGCCAGCAGCACCTCACAGGGTCTCACGTACACCGGGGAGCTGTTTTTT. The encoded protein is CASSTSQGLTYTGELFF. This chain uses TRBV11-3 with TRBJ2-2; D is perhaps TRBD1 (6 bases). From germline, CDR1 is SGHNT and CDR2 YENEEA. V was clipped by 5 bases and J by 3 bases, with 19 bases between them. CDR3 length: 17 amino acids.